This T cell receptor beta chain was sequenced in a study of blood T cell repertoires in COVID-19. Across the whole study: The origin of the acute and convalescent COVID-19 samples was the United States, Italy and Spain. PBMCs, B-cell-depleted T cells, or T cells were the source of the cDNA or gDNA that made up the material.

CDR3 length equals 16 residues. After removal of 3 bases from V and 7 bases from J, the junction contained 11 bases not matched to a gene. The germline gives CDR1 SQVTM, CDR2 ANQGSEA. Under the authors' procedure: The assay estimated nucleated cells by amplifying reference gene primers. TCRdb's copy holds only in-frame clones and misses some; the assay was immunoSEQ multiplex PCR. Clonal size and the V and J genes are those of that table, whereas D and trimming came from the DNA. Of about 120,000 clones listed, roughly 78% are singletons. The sample holds one count of this clone. The specimen was peripheral blood. This TCR came from a man in his 60s with active or convalescent COVID-19. The rearrangement joins TRBV29-1 to TRBJ2-2, with 10 bases that match TRBD2. The CDR3 reads CSVEGPSGSSIGELFF. CDR3 DNA sequence: TGCAGCGTTGAGGGCCCTAGCGGGAGTAGTATCGGGGAGCTGTTTTTT.